This section outlines one T cell receptor beta chain sequence together with its context. These data come from a study of blood T cell repertoires in COVID-19. Sequencing used immunoSEQ multiplex PCR; TCRdb keeps in-frame clones, though not all of them. The sample carries about 390,000 clones, more than 75% recorded once. Participant-reported clinical history was the basis for cohort assignment. This CDR3 has 18 amino acids. Germline CDR1 SGHRS, CDR2 YFSETQ. J gave up 3 bases and V 4 bases, and 14 bases lay outside the gene matches. The clonotype comes from a woman between 50 and 59 years old who had recovered from COVID-19. The chain uses TRBV5-1 and TRBJ2-1; TRBD1 matches 9 bases. The sample taken for sequencing was PBMCs or T cells enriched from blood (not recorded which). CDR3 coding DNA: TGCGCCAGCAGCATCTCACCGGGACAGGGAGTTGACTACAATGAGCAGTTCTTC. Encoded protein: CASSISPGQGVDYNEQFF.